The 16 T cell receptor beta chains given below trace back to one sample, sequenced in a study of T cells after yellow fever vaccination. TCRdb called the 5' RACE reads again in MiXCR, with one record for every CDR3 protein. The table has 80,000 to 100,000 distinct CDR3 sequences, less than 6% seen once. Sequenced here: CD8+ T cells sorted from PBMCs, sampled 10 days after the yellow fever booster vaccination. The receptors were gathered from a young man who received the YFV17D yellow fever vaccine.

The rearrangement links TRBV2 to TRBJ1-1; the match to TRBD1 covers 9 bases. This CDR3 spans 13 amino acids. Germline-derived CDR1 and CDR2 are SNHLY and FYNNEI. V lost 6 bases, J lost 6 bases, and 5 bases stayed unmatched. CDR3 DNA: TGTGCCAGCAGCGGGACAGGGTACGCTGAAGCTTTCTTT. It codes for CASSGTGYAEAFF.

This sequence joins TRBV7-9 and TRBJ2-7; D gene uncertain. In germline, CDR1 is SEHNR, CDR2 FQNEAQ (reference sequence). This CDR3 is built from 12 residues. Trimming pared 5 bases from V and 6 bases from J, leaving 11 bases between. CDR3 residues: CASSPGGAEQYV. The CDR3 coding sequence is TGTGCCAGCAGCCCGGGTGGAGCCGAGCAGTACGTC.

This CDR3 is CSARIGWNNQPQHF. CDR3 in DNA: TGCAGTGCCCGGATCGGGTGGAACAATCAGCCCCAGCATTTT. The V call is TRBV20-1, the J call TRBJ1-5; D gene unclear. Germline CDR1 DFQATT, CDR2 SNEGSKA (reference sequence). The ends were cut back, 6 bases at V and 3 bases at J, with 15 bases in the middle. There are 14 residues in the CDR3.

This clonotype was seen more than once but under ten times. As DNA, the CDR3 is TGTGCCAGTAGTGACGGTCCAACCTACGAGCAGTACTTC. It codes for CASSDGPTYEQYF. The gene calls are TRBV19 and TRBJ2-7; D is ambiguous. V dropped 5 bases and J dropped 2 bases, with 10 bases sitting between them. CDR1 is LNHDA, CDR2 SQIVND, per germline (reference sequence). The CDR3 length is 13 residues.

This clonotype was counted only a few times. This chain links TRBV6-2 or TRBV6-3 with TRBJ2-7; no reliable D call. Between the trimmed V and J ends, which lost 7 bases and 3 bases, there was a span of 13 bases. The CDR3 length is 13 residues. CDR1 is MNHEY, CDR2 SVGEGT, per germline. The CDR3 loop reads CASNTPAHYEQYF. The CDR3 nucleotides are TGTGCCAGCAACACCCCCGCACACTACGAGCAGTACTTC.

This rearrangement joins TRBV5-5 to TRBJ1-5, with D perhaps matching TRBD1 (6 bases). The germline gives CDR1 SGHKS, CDR2 YYEKEE (reference sequence). The CDR3 length is 15 residues. V was pared by 2 bases and J by 2 bases, with 11 bases between. CDR3: CASSFTGIGNQPQHF. The CDR3, as DNA: TGTGCCAGCAGCTTTACAGGGATTGGCAATCAGCCCCAGCATTTT.

This clonotype was detected ten times or more. This chain links TRBV28 with TRBJ2-1; the match to TRBD1 covers 11 bases. The germline gives CDR1 MDHEN, CDR2 SYDVKM. CDR3 length equals 15 residues. V shed 5 bases, J shed 9 bases, and the junction held 9 bases outside the gene matches. The CDR3 bases are TGTGCCAGCAGTCTTACCGGGACAGGGGGTGCTGAGCAGTTCTTC. It is translated as CASSLTGTGGAEQFF. Together with reference TRBV28 and TRBJ2-1, the CDR3 gives the full variable domain: DVKVTQSSRYLVKRTGEKVFLECVQDMDHENMFWYRQDPGLGLRLIYFSYDVKMKEKGDIPEGYSVSREKKERFSLILESASTNQTSMYLCASSLTGTGGAEQFFGPGTRLTVL.

In this sample, this clonotype turned up a few times. The chain couples TRBV11-2 to TRBJ1-1; D perhaps matches TRBD1 (6 bases). The germline V and J ends were trimmed by 5 bases and 0 bases, with 13 bases remaining between them. Per germline, CDR1 SGHAT and CDR2 FQNNGV. This CDR3 is 15 amino acids long. This CDR3 reads CASSLPQGMNTEAFF. The CDR3 nucleotides are TGTGCCAGCAGCCTACCACAGGGCATGAACACTGAAGCTTTCTTT.

This clonotype was observed a few times. This chain links TRBV10-3 with TRBJ1-1, with TRBD1 matching over 9 bases. CDR1 and CDR2 (germline): ENHRY, SYGVKD. The CDR3 covers 13 residues. The junction had 7 bases not matched to a gene; V was cut back by 11 bases and J by 3 bases. The CDR3 loop is CAVRDRVYTEAFF. Here the CDR3 DNA reads TGTGCCGTACGGGACAGGGTATACACTGAAGCTTTCTTT.

This clonotype appeared a few times. The chain couples TRBV13 to TRBJ1-1; D call uncertain. Germline values: CDR1 PRHDT, CDR2 FYEKMQ (reference sequence). V was cut by 2 bases and J by 0 bases, with 7 bases left in between. This CDR3 contains 14 residues. The CDR3 region has the DNA TGTGCCAGCAGCTTAAGAGTGGTGAACACTGAAGCTTTCTTT. It is translated as CASSLRVVNTEAFF.

This clonotype was observed many times. This CDR3 is CATSSFLSRSEQYF. The CDR3 bases are TGTGCCACCAGCAGTTTCCTTTCTCGGTCCGAGCAGTACTTC. The rearrangement uses TRBV15 and TRBJ2-7; no clear D gene. This CDR3 spans 14 amino acids. Germline loops: CDR1 LNHNV, CDR2 YYDKDF (reference sequence). V lost 3 bases, J lost 6 bases, and 15 bases lay in between.

The sample holds a few counts of this clonotype. The chain combines TRBV11-2 with TRBJ2-3, with D hard to call. Trimming left V 1 base short and J 3 bases short, with 8 bases between. Germline CDR1 is SGHAT and CDR2 is FQNNGV. The CDR3 covers 14 residues. The CDR3 region is CASSLGDLTDTQYF. Here the CDR3 DNA reads TGTGCCAGCAGCTTAGGCGATCTTACAGATACGCAGTATTTT. The whole variable domain, remainder taken from reference TRBV11-2 and TRBJ2-3, is EAGVAQSPRYKIIEKRQSVAFWCNPISGHATLYWYQQILGQGPKLLIQFQNNGVVDDSQLPKDRFSAERLKGVDSTLKIQPAKLEDSAVYLCASSLGDLTDTQYFGPGTRLTVL.

The CDR3 coding sequence is TGTGCCAGCAGATCCGGGGCTCCCTTAGATAATCAGCCCCAGCATTTT. It yields the protein CASRSGAPLDNQPQHF. This chain connects TRBV27 to TRBJ1-5; tentatively, D is TRBD1 (5 bases). V was trimmed by 6 bases and J by 4 bases, leaving 19 bases between them. Germline V gives CDR1 MNHEY, CDR2 SMNVEV (reference sequence). The CDR3 runs to 16 residues.

V is TRBV7-9 and J is TRBJ2-5, with D perhaps TRBD1 (5 bases). This CDR3 has 14 amino acids. V dropped 1 base and J dropped 5 bases, with 11 bases sitting between them. The germline CDR1 and CDR2 sequences are SEHNR and FQNEAQ (reference sequence). CDR3 coding DNA: TGTGCCAGCAGCTTAGTAACTCCAGGGGAGACCCAGTACTTC. Protein: CASSLVTPGETQYF. The entire variable domain, with the rest obtained from reference TRBV7-9 and TRBJ2-5, is as follows: DTGVSQNPRHKITKRGQNVTFRCDPISEHNRLYWYRQTLGQGPEFLTYFQNEAQLEKSRLLSDRFSAERPKGSFSTLEIQRTEQGDSAMYLCASSLVTPGETQYFGPGTRLLVL.

The chain is built from TRBV5-4 and TRBJ2-3, with TRBD1 matching over 8 bases. CDR3 length: 15 residues. Losses at the gene ends were 4 bases for V and 3 bases for J; bases not matched to a gene: 7. In germline, CDR1 is SGHNT, CDR2 YYREEE (reference sequence). The CDR3 spells CASSRHRGKTDTQYF. CDR3 bases: TGTGCCAGCAGCCGACACAGGGGGAAAACAGATACGCAGTATTTT.

In DNA form, the CDR3 reads TGTGCCAGCAGGGGAGCGGGGGGGGGTGATGAGCAGTTCTTC. Protein sequence: CASRGAGGGDEQFF. The chain couples TRBV27 to TRBJ2-1; 10 bases map to TRBD2. Trimming took 6 bases from V and 8 from J; bases not matched to a gene: 7. Germline CDR1 MNHEY, CDR2 SMNVEV (reference sequence). The length of the CDR3 is 14 residues.